The 20 T cell receptor beta chains below were found in one sample sequenced in a study of identical twins. TCRdb itself ran the 5' RACE reads through MiXCR, one entry per CDR3 protein. The sample has roughly 700,000 distinct CDR3 sequences, over 8.5% seen once. These data are also associated with another study on yellow fever vaccine responses in identical twins.

Sample: PBMCs. These receptors were taken from a woman under 30 in good health.

CDR3 nucleotides: TGCAGTGCTAGGCCGGGGGATACGCAGTATTTT. Translation gives CSARPGDTQYF. V gene TRBV20-1 combines with J gene TRBJ2-3, with D possibly being TRBD2 (5 bases). The CDR3 runs 11 residues. V was pared by 3 bases and J by 6 bases, with 7 bases between. Germline V lookup: CDR1 DFQATT, CDR2 SNEGSKA (reference sequence).

There are a few counts of this clonotype. The V call is TRBV7-8, the J call TRBJ2-5; D possibly uses TRBD1 or TRBD2 (5 bases each). The CDR3 spans 14 residues. The V gene lost 8 bases and the J gene lost 5 bases, with 18 bases spanning the gap. CDR1 is SGHVS and CDR2 is FQNEAQ in the germline V gene. CDR3 protein: CASSLGNRIETQYF. The CDR3 region has the DNA TGTGCCAGCTCACTCGGGAACAGGATCGAGACCCAGTACTTC. Supplemented by reference TRBV7-8 and TRBJ2-5, the full variable domain reads GAGVSQSPRYKVAKRGQDVALRCDPISGHVSLFWYQQALGQGPEFLTYFQNEAQLDKSGLPSDRFFAERPEGSVSTLKIQRTQQEDSAVYLCASSLGNRIETQYFGPGTRLLVL.

The rearrangement links TRBV28 to TRBJ2-6; 7 bases match TRBD1. Per the germline V gene, CDR1 is MDHEN and CDR2 is SYDVKM. This CDR3 is 18 amino acids long. V shed 5 bases, J shed 0 bases, and the junction held 10 bases outside the gene matches. Written as DNA, the CDR3 is TGTGCCAGCAGTCTATTACAGGGGCCCCACTCTGGGGCCAACGTCCTGACTTTC. It codes for CASSLLQGPHSGANVLTF.

This clonotype appeared many times. The rearrangement links TRBV10-3 to TRBJ2-1; 7 nucleotides line up with TRBD2. The germline V gene encodes CDR1 ENHRY and CDR2 SYGVKD. CDR3 length equals 13 residues. V lost 10 bases and J lost 7; bases outside the gene matches: 10. CDR3 amino acids: CATQDLSGNEQFF. Here the CDR3 DNA reads TGTGCCACCCAGGATCTTAGCGGGAATGAGCAGTTCTTC.

This clonotype was observed at least ten times. The chain carries TRBV5-1 and TRBJ2-7; D uncertain. Germline CDR1 reads SGHRS; CDR2 reads YFSETQ. V shed 1 base and J shed 7 bases, with 15 bases lying between them. This CDR3 has 14 residues. This chain's CDR3 is CASSLLPGDTEQYF. CDR3 DNA sequence: TGCGCCAGCAGCTTGTTGCCCGGAGACACAGAGCAGTACTTC. Based on the CDR3 plus reference TRBV5-1 and TRBJ2-7, the full variable domain is KAGVTQTPRYLIKTRGQQVTLSCSPISGHRSVSWYQQTPGQGLQFLFEYFSETQRNKGNFPGRFSGRQFSNSRSEMNVSTLELGDSALYLCASSLLPGDTEQYFGPGTRLTVT.

The chain links TRBV10-2 to TRBJ2-5; tentative D call: TRBD2 (6 bases). CDR1 WSHSY and CDR2 SAAADI come from the germline V gene. This CDR3 spans 16 amino acids. Trimming stripped 7 bases from V and 1 base from J, with 19 bases between. This chain's CDR3 is CASIPREMGVQETQYF. CDR3 nucleotide sequence: TGCGCCAGCATTCCCCGGGAGATGGGGGTCCAAGAGACCCAGTACTTC.

This clonotype has only a few counts. This chain joins TRBV20-1 and TRBJ2-2; TRBD1 matches 7 bases. This CDR3 spans 15 amino acids. V lost 6 bases and J lost 3; bases outside the gene matches: 10. CDR1 DFQATT and CDR2 SNEGSKA come from the germline V gene (reference sequence). CDR3 amino acids: CSANRGQVDTGELFF. DNA for the CDR3: TGCAGTGCAAATAGGGGGCAAGTTGACACCGGGGAGCTGTTTTTT.

The V gene is TRBV28, the J gene TRBJ2-2, with 7 bases lining up with TRBD2. CDR1 and CDR2 (germline): MDHEN, SYDVKM. The trim removed 5 bases at V and 10 bases at J, leaving 10 bases unmatched. This CDR3 has 14 residues. The CDR3 sequence is CASSPGMGLLELFF. The DNA of the CDR3 is TGTGCCAGCAGTCCGGGAATGGGACTATTGGAGCTGTTTTTT.

The genes are TRBV7-2 and TRBJ2-5; TRBD2 matches at 12 bases. V trimming: 8 bases; J trimming: 8 bases; junction bases outside the gene matches: 9. CDR3 size: 14 residues. The germline V gene encodes CDR1 SGHTA and CDR2 FQGNSA. This chain's CDR3 is CASLPTSGSPTQYF. CDR3 coding DNA: TGTGCCAGCCTACCGACTAGCGGGAGTCCTACCCAGTACTTC.

A few counts support this clonotype. The genes are TRBV20-1 and TRBJ1-2; TRBD1 might be the D (5 bases). The CDR3 is made up of 12 amino acids. Germline values: CDR1 DFQATT, CDR2 SNEGSKA (reference sequence). V lost 3 bases to trimming and J lost 4 bases, with 9 bases between them. The CDR3 here is CSASTGRYGYTF. The CDR3 DNA follows: TGCAGTGCTAGCACAGGTCGCTATGGCTACACCTTC.

The genes are TRBV29-1 and TRBJ2-2, with 8 bases matching TRBD1. Germline CDR1 and CDR2: SQVTM and ANQGSEA. The ends lost 5 bases at V and 4 bases at J; junction bases unmatched: 6. The CDR3 totals 14 residues. CDR3 DNA: TGCAGCGTTCCGGGACAGGATCTCACCGGGGAGCTGTTTTTT. Amino acid sequence: CSVPGQDLTGELFF.

This clonotype occurred many times. This sequence joins TRBV12-3 or TRBV12-4 and TRBJ2-5, with D tentatively TRBD2 (5 bases). Deletions cut 5 bases from V and 4 bases from J, with 11 bases between. The CDR3 contains 13 residues. CDR3 bases: TGTGCCAGCAGTCAACTAGATACAGAGACCCAGTACTTC. It codes for CASSQLDTETQYF.

Many counts were recorded for this clonotype. This rearrangement joins TRBV29-1 to TRBJ2-1; TRBD1 matches at 8 bases. The CDR3 is made up of 12 amino acids. V dropped 7 bases and J dropped 4; count of bases not matched to a gene: 3. The germline V gene has CDR1 SQVTM and CDR2 ANQGSEA. The CDR3: CSGQGIYNEQFF. The CDR3, as DNA: TGCAGCGGACAGGGGATTTACAATGAGCAGTTCTTC.

This clonotype was picked up many times. The chain couples TRBV29-1 to TRBJ1-3, with no clear D. Looked up from germline, CDR1 is SQVTM and CDR2 is ANQGSEA. Trimming removed 4 bases from V and 4 bases from J, with 17 bases in between. CDR3 size: 15 residues. The CDR3 DNA follows: TGCAGCGTTGGACTCCCTCATGGGCCCGGAAACACCATATATTTT. It translates to CSVGLPHGPGNTIYF.

This clonotype turned up a few times. V is TRBV7-9 and J is TRBJ2-7; a possible D gene is TRBD1 (5 bases). V lost 3 bases and J 2 bases, leaving 11 bases between the germline ends. CDR1 and CDR2 from the germline V gene are SEHNR and FQNEAQ (reference sequence). The CDR3 is 14 amino acids. CDR3 amino acids: CASSFRVSPYEQYF. The CDR3, as DNA: TGTGCCAGCAGCTTCAGGGTTTCGCCCTACGAGCAGTACTTC.

This sequence joins TRBV11-2 and TRBJ2-2; 9 bases are shared with TRBD1. Germline V gene data show CDR1 as SGHAT and CDR2 as FQNNGV. CDR3 size: 14 residues. V gave up 4 bases and J gave up 8 bases; unmatched junction bases: 5. CDR3 bases: TGTGCCAGCAGCTGGGGACAGGGCCCTGGGGAGCTGTTTTTT. This encodes CASSWGQGPGELFF.

This clonotype was detected many times. The chain has TRBV6-5 and TRBJ1-6, with 9 positions matching TRBD1. From germline, CDR1 is MNHEY and CDR2 SVGAGI. Trimming removed 2 bases from V and 7 bases from J; junction bases left unmatched: 3. CDR3 length: 15 residues. CDR3 coding DNA: TGTGCCAGCAGTTACCGAGGACAGGGGAATTCACCCCTCCACTTT. This encodes CASSYRGQGNSPLHF.

The chain uses TRBV29-1 and TRBJ2-5, with D tentatively TRBD1 (6 bases). The CDR3 extends over 10 amino acids. Trimming took 6 bases from V and 12 from J, leaving 14 bases between them. Germline CDR1 SQVTM, CDR2 ANQGSEA. The DNA for the CDR3 is TGCAGCGTCCTGGACAGTCTCAAGTACTTC. It specifies CSVLDSLKYF.

The V call is TRBV5-1, the J call TRBJ1-1; D possibly corresponds to TRBD1 (6 bases). V was clipped by 4 bases and J by 5 bases, with 12 bases between them. This CDR3 spans 13 amino acids. The germline V gene has CDR1 SGHRS and CDR2 YFSETQ. CDR3 nucleotides: TGCGCCAGCAGCGCGGAGGGGGGGACTGAAGCTTTCTTT. Encoded protein: CASSAEGGTEAFF.

There are many counts of this clonotype. V usage is TRBV20-1 and J usage is TRBJ2-1, with no clear D. This CDR3 contains 11 residues. Trimming removed 6 bases at V and 3 bases at J, with 6 bases between. Germline-derived CDR1 and CDR2 are DFQATT and SNEGSKA (reference sequence). CDR3 bases: TGCAGTGCGGTAGTCTACAATGAGCAGTTCTTC. Protein sequence: CSAVVYNEQFF.